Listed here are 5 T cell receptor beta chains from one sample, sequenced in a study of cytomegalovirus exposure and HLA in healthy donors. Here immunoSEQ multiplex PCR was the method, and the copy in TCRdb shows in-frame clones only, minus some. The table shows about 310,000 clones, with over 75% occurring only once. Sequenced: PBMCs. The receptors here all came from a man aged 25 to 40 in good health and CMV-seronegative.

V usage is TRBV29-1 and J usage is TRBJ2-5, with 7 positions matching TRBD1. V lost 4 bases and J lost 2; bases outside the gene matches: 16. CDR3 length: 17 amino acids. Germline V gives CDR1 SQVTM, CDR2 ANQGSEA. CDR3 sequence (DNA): TGCAGCGTTGGGGGGAACTTGTTCGGGACAGTTCAAGAGACCCAGTACTTC. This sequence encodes CSVGGNLFGTVQETQYF.

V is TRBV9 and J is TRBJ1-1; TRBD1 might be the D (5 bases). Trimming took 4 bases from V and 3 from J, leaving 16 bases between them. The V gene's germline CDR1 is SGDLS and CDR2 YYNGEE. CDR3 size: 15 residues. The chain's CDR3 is CASSPSSGWDTEAFF. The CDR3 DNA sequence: TGTGCCAGCAGCCCCTCCTCAGGGTGGGACACTGAAGCTTTCTTT.

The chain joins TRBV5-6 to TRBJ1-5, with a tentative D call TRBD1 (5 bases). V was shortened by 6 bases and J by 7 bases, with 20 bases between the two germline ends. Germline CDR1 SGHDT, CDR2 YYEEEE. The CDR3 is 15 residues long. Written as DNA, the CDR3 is TGTGCCAGCAAAGTTGGGGCCCTGGGAGGACAGCCCCAGCATTTT. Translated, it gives CASKVGALGGQPQHF.

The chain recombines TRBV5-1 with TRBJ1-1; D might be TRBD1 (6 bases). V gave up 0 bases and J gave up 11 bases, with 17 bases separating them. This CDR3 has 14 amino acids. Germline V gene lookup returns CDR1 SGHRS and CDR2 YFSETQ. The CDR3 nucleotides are TGCGCCAGCAGCTTGGATACAGGGACCATAGTGGCTTTCTTT. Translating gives CASSLDTGTIVAFF.

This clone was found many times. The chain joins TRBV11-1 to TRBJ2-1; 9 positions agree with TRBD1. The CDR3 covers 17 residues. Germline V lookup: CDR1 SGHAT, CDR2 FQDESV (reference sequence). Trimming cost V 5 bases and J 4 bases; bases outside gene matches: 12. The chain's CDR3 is CASSPIGTGSFYNEQFF. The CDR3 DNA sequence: TGTGCCAGCAGCCCCATCGGGACAGGGTCATTTTACAATGAGCAGTTCTTC.